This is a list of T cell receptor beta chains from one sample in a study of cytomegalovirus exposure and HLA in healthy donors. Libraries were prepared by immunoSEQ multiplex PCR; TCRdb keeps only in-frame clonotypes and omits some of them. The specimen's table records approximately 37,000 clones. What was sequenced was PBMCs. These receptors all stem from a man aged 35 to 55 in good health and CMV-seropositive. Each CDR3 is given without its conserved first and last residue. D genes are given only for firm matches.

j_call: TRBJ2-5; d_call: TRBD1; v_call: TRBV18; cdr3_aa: ASSQRQGGSETQY
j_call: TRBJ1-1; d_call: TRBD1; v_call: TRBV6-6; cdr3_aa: ASSHLVRDRNEAF
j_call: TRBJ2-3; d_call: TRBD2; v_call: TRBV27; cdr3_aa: ASSPRGLAGTDTQY
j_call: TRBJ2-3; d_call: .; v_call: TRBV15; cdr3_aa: ATRWGSADTQY
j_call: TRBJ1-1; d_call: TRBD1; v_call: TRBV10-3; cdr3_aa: AISVGTGSGDTEAF
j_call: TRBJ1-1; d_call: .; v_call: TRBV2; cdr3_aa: ASSAAGVDTEAF
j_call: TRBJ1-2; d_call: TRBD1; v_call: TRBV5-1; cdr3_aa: ASSSNRGLGYGYT
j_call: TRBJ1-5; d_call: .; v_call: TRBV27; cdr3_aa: ASSRDSRLSNQPQH
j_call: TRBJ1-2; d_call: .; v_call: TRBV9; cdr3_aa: ASSRLGPRWSYT
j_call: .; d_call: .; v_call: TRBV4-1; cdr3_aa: ASSFEEGLGEQY
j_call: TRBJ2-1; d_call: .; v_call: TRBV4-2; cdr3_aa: ASSRHALASYNEQF
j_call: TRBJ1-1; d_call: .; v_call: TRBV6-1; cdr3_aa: ASSDRQVITEAF
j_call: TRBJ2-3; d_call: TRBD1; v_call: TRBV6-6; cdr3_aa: ASYGQGADTQY
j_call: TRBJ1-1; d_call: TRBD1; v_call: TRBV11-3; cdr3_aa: ASRGQGSGTEAF
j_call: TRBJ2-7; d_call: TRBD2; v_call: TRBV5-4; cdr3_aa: ASSPGGGATYEQY
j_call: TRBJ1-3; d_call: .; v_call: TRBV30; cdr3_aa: AWSVYRRAGNTIY
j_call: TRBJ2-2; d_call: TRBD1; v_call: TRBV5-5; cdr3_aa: ASSWNRGRTGELF
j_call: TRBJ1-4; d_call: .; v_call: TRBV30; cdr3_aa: AWSRGEEKLF
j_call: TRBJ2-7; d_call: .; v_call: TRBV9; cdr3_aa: ASSTTRYSYEQY
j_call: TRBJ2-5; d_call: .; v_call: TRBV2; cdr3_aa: ASGRNAVTQY
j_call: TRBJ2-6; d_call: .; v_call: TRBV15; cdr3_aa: ATSRDYGQVPSSGANVLT
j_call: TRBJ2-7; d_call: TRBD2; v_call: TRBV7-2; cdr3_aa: ASTSLAGSSYEQY
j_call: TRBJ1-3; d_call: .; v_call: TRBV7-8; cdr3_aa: ASSSISGESGNTIY
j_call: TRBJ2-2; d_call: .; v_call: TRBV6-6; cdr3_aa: ASSYRTPGDTGELF
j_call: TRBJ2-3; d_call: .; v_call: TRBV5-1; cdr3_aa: ASSLEGNTDTQY
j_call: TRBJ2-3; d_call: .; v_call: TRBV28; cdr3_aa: ASSLSAGRTDTQY
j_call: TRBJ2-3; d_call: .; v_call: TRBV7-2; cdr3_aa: ASSPFTDTQY
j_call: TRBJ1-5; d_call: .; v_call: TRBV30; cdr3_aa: AWTRGWGNQPQH